What follows is one TCR beta chain and its context. Its specific antigen is unknown. Per-base qualities were not stored, and no clone one base away is much larger. The cohort comprised hundreds of healthy bone marrow donors. At the time of sampling, every cohort member was nominally healthy, though immune exposures that went unrecorded were likely present. The donor was CMV seronegative and was included in the group of a few hundred seronegative cohort members. Every donor gave a peripheral blood sample, and the peripheral blood mononuclear cells from that sample were used for TCR beta sequencing. Genomic DNA was extracted from the blood cell samples with the Qiagen DNeasy Blood Extraction Kit. This sample stems from a study of cytomegalovirus exposure and HLA in healthy donors (dated by TCRdb to 2016 to 2017). With regard to the full study: According to an earlier analysis of several hundred of the donors, 150 million to 200 million T cells yielded 100 million or so unique TCR beta sequences and approximately 300 Gb of sequence data. Across around 400 genotyped donors of the cohort, an average of about 250,000 unique TCR beta nucleotide sequences per donor were sequenced, and approximately 17% of those sequences were non-productive. Besides the first cohort of around 670 subjects, a separate validation cohort made up of roughly 120 different subjects was used. Roughly five DR-DQ haplotypes were handled as single units for association and clustering, since linkage in the cohort was strong. Typing coverage differed by locus: A, B, C, DRB1 and DQB1 were typed in roughly 629-630 donors, DQA1 in roughly 500, DPA1 in 600 to 610, and DPB1 in 450 to 490. An early release covering around 630 HLA-typed donors comprised about 290 gigabases of sequencing data and approximately 80 million unique TCR sequences. To predict cytomegalovirus infection status, the study brought together high-throughput TCR immunosequencing, statistical association of individual TCRs with disease status, and machine learning. Among the roughly 400 genotyped donors, 81% belonged to the genetic ancestry cluster associated with self-reported Caucasian donors. HLA typing covered class I and class II loci at four-digit resolution. Using immunosequencing, the study profiled T cell repertoires from 640 or so subjects and related those repertoires to cytomegalovirus serostatus. The later analysis used no new phenotypic data to find candidate immune exposures, relying instead on TCR beta sequences and their occurrence across donors. Every repertoire in the discovery cohort had been generated on one and the same sequencing platform. In an earlier analysis of a few hundred of the donors, high-throughput TCR beta sequencing was used to judge whether each TCR beta V gene segment behaved as functional or pseudogenic. Alongside the repertoire data, information on donor age, sex, ethnicity and CMV serostatus was compiled. A later analysis re-analyzed previously published TCR beta repertoires from 666 donors and added high-resolution HLA genotyping to study TCR occurrence patterns. The aim of the study was to test whether cataloging public T cell receptors could identify signatures of past pathogen exposure. In a later genetic analysis, genome-wide SNP genotypes for about 65% of the roughly 670 donors were used, and that subset was treated as a discovery cohort. What the study reported, not specific to this receptor: A few of the identified cytomegalovirus-associated TCR beta chains were confirmed in vitro to be specific for cytomegalovirus antigens. CMV serostatus was the only immune exposure information available for the cohort. An earlier analysis of roughly 570 of the donors showed that most TCR beta V segments appeared in productive rearrangements either about 87% or about 30% of the time, which broadly matched IMGT annotations. Correlated functional status among segregating V segments might be attributable to linkage disequilibrium, but an unknown experimental factor could not be ruled out. Cytomegalovirus status was reported to be diagnosed by the classifier with high specificity and sensitivity in both the original and validation cohorts. Because HLA typing was unavailable for some donors at each locus, only the typed subset was used in association tests. V-gene and J-gene trimming of TCR beta chains was associated with a missense DCLRE1C variant in a later genetic analysis, and the association was replicated in an independent cohort. A further reported finding was that TCR beta sequences accurately predicted the HLA-A and HLA-B alleles for most subjects in the first cohort. The 87-base-pair reads could not distinguish some IMGT-functional V segments, including TRBV6-2 and TRBV6-3, so those segments were excluded. Compared with equally common non-associated chains, HLA-associated TCR beta chains in a later analysis were more clonally expanded and had lower generation probabilities. Compared with the approximately 700-donor mean, donors in an Asian-associated ancestry cluster had fewer N-insertions in productive TCRs, according to a later genetic analysis. Most CMV-associated TCR beta chains appeared to be HLA-restricted in a later analysis, and the HLA associations seemed to be driven largely by CMV exposure. Specific HLA alleles were associated with 15,000 to 20,000 TCR beta sequences at a false discovery rate of 0.05 in a later analysis. According to a later analysis, TCR association rates differed among HLA loci, with DRB1 alleles showing the most associated TCRs and HLA-C alleles showing the fewest. Sequencing depth was assumed to be roughly uniform across donors in the presence/absence analyses, though that assumption may not hold. A group of highly shared sequence variants was considered likely to be a technical artifact of the sequencing pipeline. When HLA alleles, especially DR and DQ, strongly co-occurred, TCR associations were difficult to assign to individual alleles. Across donors, most TCR sequences were observed very rarely, whereas some public TCRs were present in many individuals. Because counts were too low, under 20 rarely observed V segments, including chromosome 9 orphons, were left out of the earlier analysis of 500 to 750 of the donors. This cohort had only TCR beta chains sequenced, and the lack of alpha or paired-chain data limited which features could be detected. The authors suggested that the approach could potentially be extended to other disease states and immunological phenotypes. A later analysis reported that several top co-occurrence clusters appeared linked to parvovirus B19, influenza, CMV and Epstein-Barr virus. A total of 150 to 200 TCR beta chains were listed by the study as associated with cytomegalovirus.

The CDR3, from cysteine to phenylalanine, totals 14 residues. Of the read, only the CDR3 DNA is kept; its 42 bases are in frame from base 1. CDR1 and CDR2 are read off the germline V gene as MDHEN and SYDVKM. Compared with germline, V lacks 7 bases and J lacks 5 bases; bases without a gene match: 8. Receptors were amplified or captured by the immunoSEQ multiplex PCR assay. The multiplex PCR relied on a mix of 60 forward primers for TCR Vbeta segments and 13 reverse primers for TCR Jbeta segments. Amplification of the CDR3 region of rearranged TCR beta genes was performed with a multiplex PCR assay on genomic DNA. The Illumina HiSeq System was used to sequence the amplified TCR beta libraries as 87-base-pair reads. In the source study's methods: A later analysis tallied roughly 80 million unique TCR beta chains across the 660 or so repertoires, and around 10 million of those chains were shared by two or more donors. A nearest-neighbor algorithm error-corrected the raw reads and collapsed the reads into unique sequences, merging closely related sequences to remove PCR and sequencing errors. To assign V, D and J gene segments, CDR3 sequences were aligned to IMGT reference sequences. For a sequence to be retained, a match of at least six nucleotides to both a V gene segment and a J gene segment was required. Rearrangements were classified as productive when the CDR3 lacked stop codons and remained in frame with V and J, and all other rearrangements were classified as non-productive. Following IMGT convention, CDR3 was defined as the stretch from the second conserved V-encoded cysteine to the conserved J-encoded phenylalanine. The earlier analysis of about 500 of the donors excluded sequences that lacked an unambiguous match to a single V gene segment. In an earlier analysis of approximately 500 of the donors, a V segment was called functional when productive rearrangements were above 56.7%, and segregating when the standard deviation between donors exceeded 5%. A statistical classification framework was developed to diagnose cytomegalovirus status using the catalog of TCR beta chain sequences. In a later analysis, V and J genes were assigned by comparing TCR nucleotide sequences against IMGT/GENE-DB human TR gene sequences. Using the TCRdist pipeline, a later analysis assigned CDR3 sequences along with most-parsimonious VDJ recombination scenarios. A later analysis defined each TCR beta chain by its CDR3 amino acid sequence plus V-gene family, and excluded reads lacking a unique V-gene family. A later analysis removed 592 highly shared, low-generation-probability nucleotide sequences to deal with suspected cross-contamination and a sequencing artifact. A later analysis calculated a clonal expansion index for each public chain from normalized within-repertoire ranks of inferred template counts. In a later analysis, generation probabilities were computed using a VDJ recombination model fitted to out-of-frame rearrangements, and the results were checked against IGoR. Hypergeometric tests were used in a later analysis to score TCR-TCR, TCR-HLA and TCR-CMV co-occurrence, with a repertoire-size bias correction applied to the TCR pairs. A later analysis estimated false discovery rates by permuting HLA or CMV assignments 20 times. In a later analysis, co-occurring TCRs were grouped using DBSCAN, and TCRdist sequence similarity was added for clustering within HLA-allele-positive subsets. Repertoires with fewer than 30,000 or more than 120,000 public chains, plus five repertoires with anomalous nucleotide sharing, were excluded from co-occurrence clustering. TCRdb took this table from immuneACCESS and kept in-frame rearrangements with V and J called. Such tables lack part of the clones; where checked against another copy, unresolved V genes explain under half of the gap, and the rest is unexplained. Clone size and V and J calls were adopted from that table, with D and trimming inferred from the DNA. In all, the sample holds around 160,000 clones, and approximately 72% of those were seen once. Approximately 1.5% of the sample lies in the top ten.

The sample taken for sequencing was PBMCs. The TCR comes from a man aged 45-65 years in good health and CMV-seronegative. The chain is assembled from TRBV28 and TRBJ1-2, with 9 bases aligning to TRBD1. The encoded CDR3 is CASKPGTGRYGYTF. The DNA sequence is given as TGTGCCAGCAAACCCGGGACAGGGCGGTATGGCTACACCTTC.